A single sample is the source of the 4 T cell receptor beta chains below, sequenced in a study of Graves' ophthalmopathy and Graves' hyperthyroidism. From RNA, the CDR3 regions of TCR beta chains were amplified and sequenced. HTBI primers served in a first-round RT-PCR, which a second-round multiplex PCR followed. TCRdb processed the multiplex PCR reads anew with MiXCR; each CDR3 protein has one entry. Here the sample spans around 660,000 distinct CDR3 sequences, about 40% being singletons. Sequencing used peripheral blood. These receptors originate from an adult man with Graves' ophthalmopathy.

The chain links TRBV10-3 to TRBJ2-5; TRBD2 might be the D (6 bases). CDR1 is ENHRY, CDR2 SYGVKD, per germline. V lost 10 bases to trimming and J lost 1 base, with 16 bases between them. CDR3 size: 14 residues. CDR3 bases: TGTGCCAGCAACGGGGGACGGACCCAAGAGACCCAGTACTTC. Its translation: CASNGGRTQETQYF.

V usage is TRBV25-1 and J usage is TRBJ1-1; the match to TRBD1 covers 9 bases. The germline V gene encodes CDR1 MGHDK and CDR2 SYGVNS. Trimming took 8 bases from V and 12 from J; bases not matched to a gene: 4. There are 10 residues in the CDR3. The CDR3 DNA is TGTGCCAGCGGGACAGGGAGGACTTTCTTT. It codes for CASGTGRTFF.

This clonotype was picked up many times. The rearrangement joins TRBV7-8 to TRBJ2-7, with a weak D call TRBD1 (6 bases). V was shortened by 5 bases and J by 0 bases, with 14 bases between the two germline ends. The CDR3 spans 15 residues. CDR1 is SGHVS, CDR2 FQNEAQ, per germline. The CDR3: CASSGSRGISYEQYF. The CDR3 region has the DNA TGTGCCAGCAGCGGAAGCAGGGGTATCTCCTACGAGCAGTACTTC. The variable domain in full, completed from reference TRBV7-8 and TRBJ2-7, reads GAGVSQSPRYKVAKRGQDVALRCDPISGHVSLFWYQQALGQGPEFLTYFQNEAQLDKSGLPSDRFFAERPEGSVSTLKIQRTQQEDSAVYLCASSGSRGISYEQYFGPGTRLTVT.

This clonotype was observed many times. V is TRBV24-1 and J is TRBJ2-2, with 14 bases aligning to TRBD2. CDR1 and CDR2 from the germline V gene are KGHDR and SFDVKD. The CDR3 contains 19 residues. With 5 bases clipped from V and 6 bases from J, the junction kept 13 bases outside the gene matches. The CDR3 spells CATSVHGTSGSIEAGELFF. The CDR3 nucleotides read TGTGCCACCAGTGTCCATGGGACTAGCGGGAGTATCGAGGCCGGGGAGCTGTTTTTT.